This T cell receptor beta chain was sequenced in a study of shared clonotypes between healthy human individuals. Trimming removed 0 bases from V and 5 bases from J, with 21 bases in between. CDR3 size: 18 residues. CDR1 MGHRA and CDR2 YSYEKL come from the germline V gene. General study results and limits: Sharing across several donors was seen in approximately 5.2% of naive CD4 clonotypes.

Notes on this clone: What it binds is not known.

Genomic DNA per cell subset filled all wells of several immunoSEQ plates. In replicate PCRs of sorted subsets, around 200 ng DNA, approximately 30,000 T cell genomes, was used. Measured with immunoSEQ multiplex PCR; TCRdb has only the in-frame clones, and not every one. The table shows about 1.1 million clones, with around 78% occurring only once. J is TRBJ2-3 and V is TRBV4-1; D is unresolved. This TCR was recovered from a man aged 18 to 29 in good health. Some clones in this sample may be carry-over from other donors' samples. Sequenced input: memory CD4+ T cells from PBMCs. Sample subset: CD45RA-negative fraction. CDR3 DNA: TGCGCCAGCAGCCAAGATCGTGTCCTAGGCTCGACATTAGATACGCAGTATTTT. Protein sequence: CASSQDRVLGSTLDTQYF.